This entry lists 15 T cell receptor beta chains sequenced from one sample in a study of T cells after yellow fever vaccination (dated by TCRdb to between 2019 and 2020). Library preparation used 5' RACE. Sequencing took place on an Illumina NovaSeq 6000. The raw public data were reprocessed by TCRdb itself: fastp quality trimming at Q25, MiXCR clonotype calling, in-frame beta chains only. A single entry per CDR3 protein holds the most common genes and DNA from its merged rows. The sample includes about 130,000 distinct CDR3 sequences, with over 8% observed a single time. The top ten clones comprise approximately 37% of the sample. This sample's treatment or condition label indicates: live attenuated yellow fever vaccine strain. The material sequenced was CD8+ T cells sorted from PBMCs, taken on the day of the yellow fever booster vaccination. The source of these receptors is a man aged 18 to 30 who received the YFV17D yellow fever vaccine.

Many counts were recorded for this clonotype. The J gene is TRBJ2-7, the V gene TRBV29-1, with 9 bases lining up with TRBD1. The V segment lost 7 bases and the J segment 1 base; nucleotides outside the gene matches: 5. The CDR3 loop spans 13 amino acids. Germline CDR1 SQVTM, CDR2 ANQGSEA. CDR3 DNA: TGCAGCGCCCGGACAGGGGAGTCCTACGAGCAGTACTTC. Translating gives CSARTGESYEQYF.

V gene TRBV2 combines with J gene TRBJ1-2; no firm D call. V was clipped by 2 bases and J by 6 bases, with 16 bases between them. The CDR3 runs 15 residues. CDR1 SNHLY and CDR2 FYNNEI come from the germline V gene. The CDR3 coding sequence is TGTGCCAGCAGTGAATGGGCAGGAGGATTAAATGGCTACACCTTC. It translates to CASSEWAGGLNGYTF.

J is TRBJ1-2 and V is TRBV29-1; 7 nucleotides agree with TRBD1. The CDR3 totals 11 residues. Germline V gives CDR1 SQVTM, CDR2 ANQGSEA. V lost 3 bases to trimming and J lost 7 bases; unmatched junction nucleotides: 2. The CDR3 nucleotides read TGCAGCGTTGATCAGGGGGTTGGCTACACCTTC. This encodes CSVDQGVGYTF.

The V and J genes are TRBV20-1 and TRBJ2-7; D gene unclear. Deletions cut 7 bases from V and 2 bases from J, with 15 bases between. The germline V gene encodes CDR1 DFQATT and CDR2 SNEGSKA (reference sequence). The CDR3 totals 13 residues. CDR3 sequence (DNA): TGCAGTGTATATTCAATGTCCGCCTACGAGCAGTACGTC. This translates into CSVYSMSAYEQYV.

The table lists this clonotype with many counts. CDR3 sequence (DNA): TGCGCCAGCAGCCAGGTGATGAACACTGAAGCTTTCTTT. Translation gives CASSQVMNTEAFF. The chain has TRBV4-1 and TRBJ1-1; D is unresolved. Looked up from germline, CDR1 is MGHRA and CDR2 is YSYEKL. V gave up 3 bases and J gave up 0 bases, with 5 bases separating them. This CDR3 contains 13 residues.

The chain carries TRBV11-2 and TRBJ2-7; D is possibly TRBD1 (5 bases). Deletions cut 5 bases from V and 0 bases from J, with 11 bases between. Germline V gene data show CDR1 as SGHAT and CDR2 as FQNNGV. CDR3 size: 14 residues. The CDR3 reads CASSQGVGSYEQYF. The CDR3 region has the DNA TGTGCCAGCAGCCAAGGGGTGGGCTCCTACGAGCAGTACTTC.

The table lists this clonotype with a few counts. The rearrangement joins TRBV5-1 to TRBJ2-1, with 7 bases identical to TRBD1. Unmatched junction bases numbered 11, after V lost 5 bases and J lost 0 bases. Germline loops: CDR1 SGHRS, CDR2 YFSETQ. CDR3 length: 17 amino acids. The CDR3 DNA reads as TGCGCCAGCAGGGCCGGGACAGCCTATTACTCCTACAATGAGCAGTTCTTC. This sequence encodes CASRAGTAYYSYNEQFF.

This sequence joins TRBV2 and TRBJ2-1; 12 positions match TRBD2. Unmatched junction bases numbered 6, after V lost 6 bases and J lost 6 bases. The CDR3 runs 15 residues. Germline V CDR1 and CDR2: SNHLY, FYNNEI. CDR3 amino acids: CASRATSGGTNEQFF. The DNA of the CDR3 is TGTGCCAGCAGGGCAACTAGCGGGGGGACCAATGAGCAGTTCTTC.

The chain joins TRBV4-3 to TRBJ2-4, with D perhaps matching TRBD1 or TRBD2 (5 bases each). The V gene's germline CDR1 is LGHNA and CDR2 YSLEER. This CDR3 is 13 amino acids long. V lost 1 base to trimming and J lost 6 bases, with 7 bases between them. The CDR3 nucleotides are TGCGCCAGCAGCCAAGCTGGGGGAAACATTCAGTACTTC. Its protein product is CASSQAGGNIQYF.

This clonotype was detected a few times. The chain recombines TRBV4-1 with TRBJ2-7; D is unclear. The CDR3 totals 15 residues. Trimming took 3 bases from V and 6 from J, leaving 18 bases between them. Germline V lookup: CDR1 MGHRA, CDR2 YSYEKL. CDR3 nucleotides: TGCGCCAGCAGCCAGTCCCCGCTTGGGTCGGCCGAGCAGTACTTC. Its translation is CASSQSPLGSAEQYF.

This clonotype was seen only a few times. CDR3 nucleotides: TGTGCCATCAGTGAGGTCTACGCCTTTCTGGGTATCGGTACGCAGTATTTT. Translated, it gives CAISEVYAFLGIGTQYF. J is TRBJ2-3 and V is TRBV10-3; D ambiguous. V lost 2 bases, J lost 8 bases, and 23 bases lay in between. This CDR3 is 17 amino acids long. Germline V CDR1 and CDR2: ENHRY, SYGVKD.

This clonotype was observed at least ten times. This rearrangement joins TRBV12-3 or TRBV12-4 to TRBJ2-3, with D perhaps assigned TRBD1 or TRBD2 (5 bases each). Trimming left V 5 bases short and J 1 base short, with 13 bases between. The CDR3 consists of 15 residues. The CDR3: CASSPGMRGTDTQYF. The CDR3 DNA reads TGTGCCAGCAGTCCAGGGATGAGGGGCACAGATACGCAGTATTTT.

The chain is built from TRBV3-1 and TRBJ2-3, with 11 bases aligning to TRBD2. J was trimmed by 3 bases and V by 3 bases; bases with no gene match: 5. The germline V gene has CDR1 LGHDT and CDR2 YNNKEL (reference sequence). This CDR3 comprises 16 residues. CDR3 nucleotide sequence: TGTGCCAGCAGCCAGACGGCTAGCGGGGGGACAGATACGCAGTATTTT. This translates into CASSQTASGGTDTQYF.

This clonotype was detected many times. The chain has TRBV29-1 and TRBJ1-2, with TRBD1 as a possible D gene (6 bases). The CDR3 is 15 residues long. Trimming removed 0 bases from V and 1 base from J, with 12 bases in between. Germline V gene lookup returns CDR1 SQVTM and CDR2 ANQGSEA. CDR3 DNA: TGCAGCGTTGAAGATCCCGGGACACGTAACTATGGCTACACCTTC. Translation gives CSVEDPGTRNYGYTF. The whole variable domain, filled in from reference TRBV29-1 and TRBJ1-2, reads SAVISQKPSRDICQRGTSLTIQCQVDSQVTMMFWYRQQPGQSLTLIATANQGSEATYESGFVIDKFPISRPNLTFSTLTVSNMSPEDSSIYLCSVEDPGTRNYGYTFGSGTRLTVV.

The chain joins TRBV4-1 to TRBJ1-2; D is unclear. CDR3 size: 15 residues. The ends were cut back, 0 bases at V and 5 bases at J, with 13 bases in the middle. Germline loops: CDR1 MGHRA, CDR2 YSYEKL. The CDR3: CASSQDHPSGYGYTF. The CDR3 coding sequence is TGCGCCAGCAGCCAAGATCATCCGTCCGGGTATGGCTACACCTTC.